What follows are 26 T cell receptor beta chains derived from one specimen sequenced in a study of T cell responses to AZD1222 COVID-19 vaccine. Clones were sequenced by immunoSEQ multiplex PCR, and TCRdb holds only the in-frame ones, with some missing. Altogether 150,000 to 200,000 clones are present, 92% being singletons, with the ten largest covering more than 9%. Sequencing used peripheral blood, obtained on day 0 of AZD1222 vaccination. The source of these receptors is an adult in good health.

J is TRBJ2-2 and V is TRBV28, with 7 positions matching TRBD1. Trimming removed 7 bases from V and 8 bases from J; junction bases left unmatched: 10. From germline, CDR1 is MDHEN and CDR2 SYDVKM. CDR3 length equals 14 residues. CDR3 nucleotide sequence: TGTGCCAGCATCTACAGAGAACAGGGGGGGGAGCTGTTTTTT. Translating it yields CASIYREQGGELFF.

The genes are TRBV15 and TRBJ2-5, with 7 bases fitting TRBD2. This CDR3 is built from 15 residues. Germline CDR1 reads LNHNV; CDR2 reads YYDKDF (reference sequence). With 5 bases clipped from V and 3 bases from J, the junction kept 9 bases outside the gene matches. CDR3 nucleotide sequence: TGTGCCACCAGCCCAACCTCGGGGGGAGAAGAGACCCAGTACTTC. Its protein is CATSPTSGGEETQYF.

The J gene is TRBJ2-1, the V gene TRBV7-3; 7 positions match TRBD1. V lost 5 bases to trimming and J lost 2 bases; unmatched junction nucleotides: 3. The CDR3 is made up of 14 amino acids. Germline V CDR1 and CDR2: SGHTA, FQGTGA. The CDR3 bases are TGTGCCAGCAGCCGACAGGGCCCCTACAATGAGCAGTTCTTC. Translated: CASSRQGPYNEQFF.

The V call is TRBV28, the J call TRBJ1-1; D remains unclear. With 6 bases removed from V and 0 bases from J, the gap between germline ends came to 11 bases. CDR3 length: 14 residues. Germline V gene data show CDR1 as MDHEN and CDR2 as SYDVKM. Written as DNA, the CDR3 is TGTGCCAGCAGGGGAGGACTGGTGAACACTGAAGCTTTCTTT. It codes for CASRGGLVNTEAFF.

This chain links TRBV7-9 with TRBJ1-2, with no clear D. The CDR3 spans 13 residues. The germline V gene has CDR1 SEHNR and CDR2 FQNEAQ (reference sequence). The germline V and J ends were trimmed by 6 bases and 0 bases, with 8 bases remaining between them. The CDR3 sequence: CASSRTANYGYTF. The DNA of the CDR3 is TGTGCCAGCAGTCGGACGGCTAACTATGGCTACACCTTC. The full variable domain, completed using reference TRBV7-9 and TRBJ1-2, is DTGVSQNPRHKITKRGQNVTFRCDPISEHNRLYWYRQTLGQGPEFLTYFQNEAQLEKSRLLSDRFSAERPKGSFSTLEIQRTEQGDSAMYLCASSRTANYGYTFGSGTRLTVV.

This chain uses TRBV19 with TRBJ2-1; the match to TRBD2 covers 11 bases. Germline CDR1 and CDR2: LNHDA and SQIVND (reference sequence). Trimming cost V 8 bases and J 0 bases; bases outside gene matches: 3. This CDR3 comprises 15 residues. The CDR3 spells CASLAGGSSYNEQFF. CDR3 bases: TGTGCCAGTCTAGCGGGAGGAAGCTCCTACAATGAGCAGTTCTTC.

DNA of the CDR3: TGTGCCAGCAGCTTGAAAAAATTAGCGGACAGACCCTACGAGCAGTACTTC. Its protein is CASSLKKLADRPYEQYF. The chain combines TRBV5-4 with TRBJ2-7; D could derive from TRBD1 or TRBD2 (6 bases each). V was clipped by 1 base and J by 2 bases, with 19 bases between them. This CDR3 is built from 17 residues. Germline values: CDR1 SGHNT, CDR2 YYREEE (reference sequence). The full variable domain, completed using reference TRBV5-4 and TRBJ2-7, is ETGVTQSPTHLIKTRGQQVTLRCSSQSGHNTVSWYQQALGQGPQFIFQYYREEENGRGNFPPRFSGLQFPNYSSELNVNALELDDSALYLCASSLKKLADRPYEQYFGPGTRLTVT.

The chain is built from TRBV6-6 and TRBJ2-7, with D possibly matching TRBD2 (6 bases). This CDR3 spans 14 amino acids. The V end was cut by 7 bases, the J end by 2 bases, with 15 bases between. Germline V gives CDR1 MNHNY, CDR2 SVGAGI (reference sequence). CDR3 in DNA: TGTGCCAGCACCCTGGGGGGAGGAGCCTACGAGCAGTACTTC. Its translation is CASTLGGGAYEQYF.

The genes are TRBV30 and TRBJ2-6, with D perhaps being TRBD1 or TRBD2 (5 bases each). The CDR3 spans 17 residues. Germline assignment: CDR1 GTSNPN and CDR2 SVGIG (reference sequence). Trimming cost V 2 bases and J 0 bases, with 14 bases left between them. Here the CDR3 reads CAWSRAGRVSGANVLTF. CDR3 DNA sequence: TGTGCCTGGAGTCGGGCAGGGAGAGTCTCTGGGGCCAACGTCCTGACTTTC.

The V gene is TRBV28, the J gene TRBJ1-2; no firm D call. This CDR3 contains 13 residues. V lost 6 bases to trimming and J lost 0 bases, with 8 bases between them. CDR1 MDHEN and CDR2 SYDVKM come from the germline V gene. The CDR3 protein is CASRPQSNYGYTF. CDR3 in DNA: TGTGCCAGCAGACCGCAGTCTAACTATGGCTACACCTTC.

The chain joins TRBV18 to TRBJ2-3, with 7 nucleotides matching TRBD1. The CDR3 runs 16 residues. Per the germline V gene, CDR1 is KGHSH and CDR2 is LQKENI. V trimming: 4 bases; J trimming: 0 bases; junction bases outside the gene matches: 7. The CDR3 coding sequence is TGTGCCAGCTCACGCAATCCGGGACAGAGCACAGATACGCAGTATTTT. Translating it yields CASSRNPGQSTDTQYF.

This chain joins TRBV4-2 and TRBJ2-2, with 16 bases that match TRBD2. V gave up 4 bases and J gave up 5 bases; unmatched junction bases: 7. The CDR3 runs 18 residues. CDR1 is LGHNA, CDR2 YNFKEQ, per germline. CDR3: CASSLGTSGGAGTGELFF. The DNA for the CDR3 is TGTGCCAGCAGCCTTGGGACTAGCGGGGGGGCCGGGACCGGGGAGCTGTTTTTT.

This clone has just one count. This chain joins TRBV21-1 and TRBJ2-1; the table's D call, TRBD1, has no DNA check behind it. TRBV21-1 is noted as a pseudogene. The CDR3 is made up of 15 amino acids. CDR3 in amino acids: CASSKAGGQHNEQFF. The CDR3 region has the DNA TGTGCCAGCAGCAAAGCGGGGGGACAGCACAATGAGCAGTTCTTC.

This chain uses TRBV30 with TRBJ2-2; the D call may be TRBD1 or TRBD2 (5 bases each). Germline CDR1 GTSNPN, CDR2 SVGIG (reference sequence). V dropped 5 bases and J dropped 3 bases, with 19 bases sitting between them. The CDR3 is 16 residues long. DNA of the CDR3: TGTGCCTGGGGTGACAGAGAGGGTGGTCACACCGGGGAGCTGTTTTTT. It specifies CAWGDREGGHTGELFF.

CDR3 protein: CASRPGTSTDTQYF. The CDR3 DNA reads as TGCGCCAGCAGGCCCGGGACTAGCACAGATACGCAGTATTTT. This chain connects TRBV5-1 to TRBJ2-3, with D perhaps matching TRBD2 (6 bases). CDR1 and CDR2 from the germline V gene are SGHRS and YFSETQ. Trimming left V 5 bases short and J 0 bases short, with 10 bases between. The CDR3 is made up of 14 amino acids.

This clone has just a few counts. The chain couples TRBV6-5 to TRBJ1-2; 9 bases align to TRBD1. V dropped 6 bases and J dropped 7; count of bases not matched to a gene: 9. The CDR3 is made up of 14 amino acids. CDR1 MNHEY and CDR2 SVGAGI come from the germline V gene. CDR3 loop: CASSVQGQGGGYTF. The CDR3 nucleotides are TGTGCCAGCAGCGTTCAGGGACAGGGAGGTGGCTACACCTTC.

This sequence joins TRBV6-2 or TRBV6-3 and TRBJ1-1; the D is unclear. CDR1 and CDR2 from the germline V gene are MNHEY and SVGEGT. The ends were cut back, 0 bases at V and 0 bases at J, with 11 bases in the middle. The CDR3 has 16 amino acids. CDR3 nucleotides: TGTGCCAGCAGTTACTCCCGGCAGGATATGAACACTGAAGCTTTCTTT. Translated: CASSYSRQDMNTEAFF.

This chain links TRBV5-4 with TRBJ2-2, with TRBD1 as a possible D gene (7 bases). CDR3 length equals 16 residues. CDR1 SGHNT and CDR2 YYREEE come from the germline V gene (reference sequence). Deletions cut 4 bases from V and 6 bases from J, with 19 bases between. The CDR3 spells CASSLGGGRVAGELFF. The CDR3 coding sequence is TGTGCCAGCAGCCTCGGAGGGGGCAGAGTGGCCGGGGAGCTGTTTTTT.

The V call is TRBV5-6, the J call TRBJ2-1; D might be TRBD1 (6 bases). Trimming cost V 4 bases and J 9 bases, with 14 bases left between them. The CDR3 runs to 13 residues. Germline V gene lookup returns CDR1 SGHDT and CDR2 YYEEEE. CDR3 DNA sequence: TGTGCCAGCAGCGGGGACACTCAGGGTGAGCAGTTCTTC. Residues: CASSGDTQGEQFF. Together with reference TRBV5-6 and TRBJ2-1, the CDR3 gives the full variable domain: DAGVTQSPTHLIKTRGQQVTLRCSPKSGHDTVSWYQQALGQGPQFIFQYYEEEERQRGNFPDRFSGHQFPNYSSELNVNALLLGDSALYLCASSGDTQGEQFFGPGTRLTVL.

The chain couples TRBV6-2 or TRBV6-3 to TRBJ2-5; 9 bases are shared with TRBD1. Germline V CDR1 and CDR2: MNHEY, SVGEGT. The junction had 3 bases not matched to a gene; V was cut back by 2 bases and J by 5 bases. The CDR3 consists of 14 residues. The CDR3 coding sequence is TGTGCCAGCAGTTACCTTGACAGGGGGGAGACCCAGTACTTC. This gives the protein CASSYLDRGETQYF.

V gene TRBV4-2 combines with J gene TRBJ1-1, with a weak D call TRBD1 (6 bases). V lost 1 base to trimming and J lost 2 bases, with 14 bases between them. The CDR3 loop spans 16 amino acids. Germline V gene data show CDR1 as LGHNA and CDR2 as YNFKEQ. This CDR3 reads CASSQAGGRSNTEAFF. CDR3 bases: TGTGCCAGCAGCCAAGCGGGGGGCAGGTCCAACACTGAAGCTTTCTTT.

This rearrangement joins TRBV18 to TRBJ1-3; maybe TRBD1 (6 bases). Trimming took off 3 bases at V and 3 bases at J, with 15 bases between the two ends. Germline V gene sequence: CDR1 KGHSH, CDR2 LQKENI. The CDR3 is made up of 16 amino acids. CDR3 loop: CASSPSGRGGGNTIYF. In nucleotides, the CDR3 is TGTGCCAGCTCACCCTCCGGCAGGGGTGGTGGAAACACCATATATTTT.

This clone appeared once. The rearrangement uses TRBV12-5 and TRBJ1-1, with D possibly TRBD1 on 6 matching bases. Per the germline V gene, CDR1 is LGHNT and CDR2 is FRNRAP. The CDR3 is 15 residues long. V gave up 0 bases and J gave up 2 bases, with 10 bases separating them. CDR3 residues: CASGLVGGSNTEAFF. CDR3 coding DNA: TGTGCTAGTGGTTTGGTAGGGGGATCCAACACTGAAGCTTTCTTT.

The chain recombines TRBV19 with TRBJ1-2, with D possibly being TRBD1 (6 bases). The CDR3 covers 14 residues. Germline CDR1 is LNHDA and CDR2 is SQIVND (reference sequence). With 5 bases removed from V and 7 bases from J, the gap between germline ends came to 17 bases. CDR3 loop: CASSYLGTQAGYTF. CDR3 DNA sequence: TGTGCCAGTAGTTACCTCGGGACACAAGCTGGCTACACCTTC.

For the CDR3, the DNA is TGTGCCAGCAGCCCGGGACAGGTGGTCTATGGCTACACCTTC. It is translated as CASSPGQVVYGYTF. This chain uses TRBV7-2 with TRBJ1-2, with 8 bases aligning to TRBD1. There are 14 residues in the CDR3. Germline lookup yields CDR1 SGHTA and CDR2 FQGNSA. After removal of 5 bases from V and 4 bases from J, the junction contained 6 bases not matched to a gene.

The chain links TRBV18 to TRBJ1-2; 11 bases line up with TRBD1. The CDR3 runs to 14 residues. Germline V gives CDR1 KGHSH, CDR2 LQKENI. V was pared by 3 bases and J by 5 bases, with 2 bases of the junction left unmatched. The CDR3 reads CASSPRDRGYGYTF. The CDR3 bases are TGTGCCAGCTCACCCCGGGACAGGGGGTATGGCTACACCTTC. The variable domain in full, with the rest retrieved from reference TRBV18 and TRBJ1-2, is NAGVMQNPRHLVRRRGQEARLRCSPMKGHSHVYWYRQLPEEGLKFMVYLQKENIIDESGMPKERFSAEFPKEGPSILRIQQVVRGDSAAYFCASSPRDRGYGYTFGSGTRLTVV.